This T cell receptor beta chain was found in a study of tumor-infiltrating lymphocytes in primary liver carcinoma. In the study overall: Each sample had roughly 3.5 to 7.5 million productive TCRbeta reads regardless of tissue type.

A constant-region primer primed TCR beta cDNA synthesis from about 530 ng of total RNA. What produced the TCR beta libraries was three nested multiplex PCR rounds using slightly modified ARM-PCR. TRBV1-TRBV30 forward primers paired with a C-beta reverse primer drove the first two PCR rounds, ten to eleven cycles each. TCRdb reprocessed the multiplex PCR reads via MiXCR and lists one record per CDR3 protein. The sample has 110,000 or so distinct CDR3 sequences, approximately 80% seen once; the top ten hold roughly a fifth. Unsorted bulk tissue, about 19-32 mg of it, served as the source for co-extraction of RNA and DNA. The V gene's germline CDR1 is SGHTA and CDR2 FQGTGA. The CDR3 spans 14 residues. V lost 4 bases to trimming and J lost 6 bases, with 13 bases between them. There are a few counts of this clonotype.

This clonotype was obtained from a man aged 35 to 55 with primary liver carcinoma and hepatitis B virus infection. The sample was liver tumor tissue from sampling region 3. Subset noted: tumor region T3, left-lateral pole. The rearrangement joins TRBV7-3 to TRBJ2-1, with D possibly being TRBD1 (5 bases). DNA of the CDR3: TGTGCCAGCAGCTCCCTAGGGGTTGGCAATGAGCAGTTCTTC. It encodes CASSSLGVGNEQFF.